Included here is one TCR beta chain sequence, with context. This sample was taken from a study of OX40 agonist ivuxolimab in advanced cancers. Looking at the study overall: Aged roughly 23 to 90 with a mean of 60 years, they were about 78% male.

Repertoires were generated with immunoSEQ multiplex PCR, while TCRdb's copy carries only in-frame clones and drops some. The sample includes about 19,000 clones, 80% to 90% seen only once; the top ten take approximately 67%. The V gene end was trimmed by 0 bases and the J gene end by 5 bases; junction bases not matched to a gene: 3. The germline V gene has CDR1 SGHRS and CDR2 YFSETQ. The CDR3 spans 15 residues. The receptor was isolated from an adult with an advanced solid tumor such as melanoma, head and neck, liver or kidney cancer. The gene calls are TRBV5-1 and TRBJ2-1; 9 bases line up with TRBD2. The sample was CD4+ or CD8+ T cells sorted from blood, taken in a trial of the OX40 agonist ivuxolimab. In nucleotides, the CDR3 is TGCGCCAGCAGCTTGGGGCTAGCGGGGAACAATGAGCAGTTCTTC. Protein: CASSLGLAGNNEQFF.